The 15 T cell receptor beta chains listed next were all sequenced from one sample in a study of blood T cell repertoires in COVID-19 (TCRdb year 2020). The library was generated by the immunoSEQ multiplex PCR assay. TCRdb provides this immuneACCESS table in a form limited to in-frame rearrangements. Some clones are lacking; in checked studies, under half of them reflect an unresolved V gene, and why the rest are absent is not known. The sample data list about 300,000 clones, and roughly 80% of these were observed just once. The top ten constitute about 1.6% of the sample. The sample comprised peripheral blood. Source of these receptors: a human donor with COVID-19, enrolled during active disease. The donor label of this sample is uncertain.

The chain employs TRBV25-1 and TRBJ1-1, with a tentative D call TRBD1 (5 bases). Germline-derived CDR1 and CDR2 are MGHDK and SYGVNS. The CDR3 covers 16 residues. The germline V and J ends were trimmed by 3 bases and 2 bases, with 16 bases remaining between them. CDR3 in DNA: TGTGCCAGCAGTGACCCCGGCAGGGAGGGTAACACTGAAGCTTTCTTT. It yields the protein CASSDPGREGNTEAFF. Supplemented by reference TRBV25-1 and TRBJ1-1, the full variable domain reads EADIYQTPRYLVIGTGKKITLECSQTMGHDKMYWYQQDPGMELHLIHYSYGVNSTEKGDLSSESTVSRIRTEHFPLTLESARPSHTSQYLCASSDPGREGNTEAFFGQGTRLTVV.

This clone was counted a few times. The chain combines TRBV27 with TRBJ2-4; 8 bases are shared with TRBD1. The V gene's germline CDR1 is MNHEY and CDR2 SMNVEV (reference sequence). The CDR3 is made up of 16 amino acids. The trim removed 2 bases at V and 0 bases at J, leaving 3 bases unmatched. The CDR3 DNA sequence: TGTGCCAGCAGTTTAGACAGGGGCCTAGCCAAAAACATTCAGTACTTC. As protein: CASSLDRGLAKNIQYF.

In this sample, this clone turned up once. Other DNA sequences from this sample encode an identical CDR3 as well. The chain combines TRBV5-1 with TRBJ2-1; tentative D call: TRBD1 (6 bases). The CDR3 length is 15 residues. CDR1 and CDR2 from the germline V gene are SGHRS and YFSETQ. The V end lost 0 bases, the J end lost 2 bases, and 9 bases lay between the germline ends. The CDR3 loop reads CASSLGGQPYNEQFF. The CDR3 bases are TGCGCCAGCAGCTTGGGGGGGCAGCCCTACAATGAGCAGTTCTTC.

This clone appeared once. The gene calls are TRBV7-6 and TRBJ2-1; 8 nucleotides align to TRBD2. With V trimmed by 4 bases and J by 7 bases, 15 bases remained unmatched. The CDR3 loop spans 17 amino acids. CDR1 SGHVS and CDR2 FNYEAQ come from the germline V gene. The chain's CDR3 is CASSYPGLAGGTNEQFF. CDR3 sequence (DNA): TGTGCCAGCAGCTACCCCGGATTGGCGGGAGGAACTAATGAGCAGTTCTTC.

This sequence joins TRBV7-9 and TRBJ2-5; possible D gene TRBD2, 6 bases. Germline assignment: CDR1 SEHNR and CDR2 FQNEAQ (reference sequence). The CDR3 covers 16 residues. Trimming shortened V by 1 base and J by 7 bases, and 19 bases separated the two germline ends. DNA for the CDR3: TGTGCCAGCAGCTTAGGACCTGGAGGGTCGGAGGCGACCCAGTACTTC. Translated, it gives CASSLGPGGSEATQYF.

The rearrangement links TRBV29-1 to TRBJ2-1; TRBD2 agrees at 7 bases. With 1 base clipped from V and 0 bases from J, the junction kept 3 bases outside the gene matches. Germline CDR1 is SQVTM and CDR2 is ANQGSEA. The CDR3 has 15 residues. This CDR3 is CSVEGGSGSYNEQFF. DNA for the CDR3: TGCAGCGTTGAAGGCGGGAGCGGCTCCTACAATGAGCAGTTCTTC.

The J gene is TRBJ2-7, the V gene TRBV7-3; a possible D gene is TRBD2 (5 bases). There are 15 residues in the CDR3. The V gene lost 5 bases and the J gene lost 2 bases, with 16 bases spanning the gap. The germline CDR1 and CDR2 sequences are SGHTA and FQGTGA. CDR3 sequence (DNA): TGTGCCAGCAGCCCCGACGGCGGGCAGGCCTACGAGCAGTACTTC. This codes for CASSPDGGQAYEQYF.

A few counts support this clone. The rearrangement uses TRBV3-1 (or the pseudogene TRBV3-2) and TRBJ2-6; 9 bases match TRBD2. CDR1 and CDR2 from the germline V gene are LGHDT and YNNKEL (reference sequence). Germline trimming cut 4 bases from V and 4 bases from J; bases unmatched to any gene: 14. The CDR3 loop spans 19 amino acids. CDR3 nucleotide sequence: TGTGCCAGCAGCCTTGCGCGCGGGAGGGCCTCGGTCGGGGCCAACGTCCTGACTTTC. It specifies CASSLARGRASVGANVLTF.

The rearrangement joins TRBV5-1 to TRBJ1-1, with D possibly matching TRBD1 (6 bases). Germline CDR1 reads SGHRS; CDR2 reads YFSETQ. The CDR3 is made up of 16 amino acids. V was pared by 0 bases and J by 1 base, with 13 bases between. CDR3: CASSLAHWGPNTEAFF. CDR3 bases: TGCGCCAGCAGCTTGGCCCACTGGGGGCCGAACACTGAAGCTTTCTTT.

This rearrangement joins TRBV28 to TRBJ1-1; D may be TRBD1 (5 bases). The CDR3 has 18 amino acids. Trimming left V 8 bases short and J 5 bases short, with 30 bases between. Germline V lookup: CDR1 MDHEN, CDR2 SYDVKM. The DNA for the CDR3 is TGTGCCAGCCGGAAGGACTATGGGACCGGGAACTTCGGGACTGAAGCTTTCTTT. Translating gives CASRKDYGTGNFGTEAFF.

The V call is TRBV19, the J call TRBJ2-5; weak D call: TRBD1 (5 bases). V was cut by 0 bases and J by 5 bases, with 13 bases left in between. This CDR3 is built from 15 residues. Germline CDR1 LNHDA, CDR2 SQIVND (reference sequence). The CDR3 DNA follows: TGTGCCAGTAGTATAGAAGTTAGGGGATGGGAGACCCAGTACTTC. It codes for CASSIEVRGWETQYF.

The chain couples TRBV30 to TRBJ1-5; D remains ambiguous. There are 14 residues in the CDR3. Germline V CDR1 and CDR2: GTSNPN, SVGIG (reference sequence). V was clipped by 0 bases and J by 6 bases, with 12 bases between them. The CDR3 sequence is CAWSVRGLSQPQHF. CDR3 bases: TGTGCCTGGAGTGTAAGAGGGTTGAGTCAGCCCCAGCATTTT.

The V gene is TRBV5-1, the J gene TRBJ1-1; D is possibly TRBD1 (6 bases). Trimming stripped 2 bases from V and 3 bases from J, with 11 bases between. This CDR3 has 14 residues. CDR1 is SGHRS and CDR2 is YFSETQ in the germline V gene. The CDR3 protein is CASSFNRVDTEAFF. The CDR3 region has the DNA TGCGCCAGCAGCTTCAACAGGGTCGACACTGAAGCTTTCTTT.

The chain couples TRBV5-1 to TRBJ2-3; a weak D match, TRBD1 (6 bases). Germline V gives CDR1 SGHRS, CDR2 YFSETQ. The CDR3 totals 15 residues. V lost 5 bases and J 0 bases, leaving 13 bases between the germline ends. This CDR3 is CASRMTGASTDTQYF. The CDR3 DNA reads TGCGCCAGCAGGATGACAGGCGCTAGCACAGATACGCAGTATTTT.

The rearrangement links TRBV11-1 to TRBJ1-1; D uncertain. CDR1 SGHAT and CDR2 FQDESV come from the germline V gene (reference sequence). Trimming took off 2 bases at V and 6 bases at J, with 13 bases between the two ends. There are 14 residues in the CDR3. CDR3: CASSLSREASEAFF. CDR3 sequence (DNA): TGTGCCAGCAGCTTATCTAGGGAGGCCTCTGAAGCTTTCTTT.